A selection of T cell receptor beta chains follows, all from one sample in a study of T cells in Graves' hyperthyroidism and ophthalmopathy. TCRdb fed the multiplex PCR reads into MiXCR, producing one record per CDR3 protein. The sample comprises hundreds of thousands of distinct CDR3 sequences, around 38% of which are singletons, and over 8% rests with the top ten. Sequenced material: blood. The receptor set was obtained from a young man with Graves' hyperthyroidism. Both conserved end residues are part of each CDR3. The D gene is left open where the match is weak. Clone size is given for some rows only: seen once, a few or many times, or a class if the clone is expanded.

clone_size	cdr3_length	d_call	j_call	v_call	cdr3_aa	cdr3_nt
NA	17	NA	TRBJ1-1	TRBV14	CASSQDLGHLMNTEAFF	TGTGCCAGCAGCCAAGATCTCGGGCACCTCATGAACACTGAAGCTTTCTTT
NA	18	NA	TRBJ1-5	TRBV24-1	CATSDWTPGTSGNEPQHF	TGTGCCACCAGTGACTGGACACCCGGGACTAGCGGCAATGAGCCCCAGCATTTT
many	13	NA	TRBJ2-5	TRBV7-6	CASSLGSKETQYF	TGTGCCAGCAGCTTGGGTTCAAAAGAGACCCAGTACTTC
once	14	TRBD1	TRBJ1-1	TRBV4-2	CASSLASGQAEAFF	TGTGCCAGCAGCCTCGCGTCGGGACAGGCTGAAGCTTTCTTT
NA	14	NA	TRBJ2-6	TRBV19	CASSITAGANVLTF	TGTGCCAGTAGTATCACCGCCGGGGCCAACGTCCTGACTTTC
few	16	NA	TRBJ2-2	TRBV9	CASSVGIRGDTGELFF	TGTGCCAGCAGCGTAGGGATAAGGGGGGACACCGGGGAGCTGTTTTTT
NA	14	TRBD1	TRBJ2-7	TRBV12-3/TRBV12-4	CASSPGTGMHEQYF	TGTGCCAGCAGCCCCGGGACAGGGATGCACGAGCAGTACTTC
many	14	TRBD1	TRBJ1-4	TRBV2	CASRTGTGNEKLFF	TGTGCCAGCAGGACCGGGACAGGGAACGAAAAACTGTTTTTT
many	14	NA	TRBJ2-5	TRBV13	CASSKMGYQETQYF	TGTGCCAGCAGCAAAATGGGGTACCAAGAGACCCAGTACTTC
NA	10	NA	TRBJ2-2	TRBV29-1	CSVKGGELFF	TGCAGCGTTAAGGGAGGGGAGCTGTTTTTT
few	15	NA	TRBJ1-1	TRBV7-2	CASSAHREMNTEAFF	TGTGCCAGCAGCGCACACAGGGAAATGAACACTGAAGCTTTCTTT
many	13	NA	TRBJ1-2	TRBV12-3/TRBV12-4	CASSLVVGYGYTF	TGTGCCAGCAGTTTAGTGGTTGGCTATGGCTACACCTTC
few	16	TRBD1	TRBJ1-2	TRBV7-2	CASSETGGEQSYGYTF	TGTGCCAGCAGCGAGACAGGGGGCGAGCAATCCTATGGCTACACCTTC
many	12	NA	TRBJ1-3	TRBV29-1	CSVGGSGNTIYF	TGCAGCGTTGGAGGCTCTGGAAACACCATATATTTT
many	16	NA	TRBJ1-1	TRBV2	CASSEALDGMNTEAFF	TGTGCCAGCAGTGAAGCGCTAGATGGGATGAACACTGAAGCTTTCTTT
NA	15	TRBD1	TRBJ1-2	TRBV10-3	CAISRDRADNYGYTF	TGTGCCATCAGCCGGGACAGGGCCGATAACTATGGCTACACCTTC
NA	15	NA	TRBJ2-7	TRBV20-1	CSARALSTVGYEQYF	TGCAGTGCTAGAGCCCTAAGTACGGTCGGCTACGAGCAGTACTTC
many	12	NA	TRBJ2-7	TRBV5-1	CASRSALGEQYF	TGCGCCAGCCGCAGCGCACTAGGGGAGCAGTACTTC
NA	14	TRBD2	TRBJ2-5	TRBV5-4	CASSFGGGDETQYF	TGTGCCAGCAGCTTTGGCGGGGGGGACGAGACCCAGTACTTC
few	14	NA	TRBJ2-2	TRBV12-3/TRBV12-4	CASSLNGSPGELFF	TGTGCCAGCAGTCTCAATGGGTCACCCGGGGAGCTGTTTTTT
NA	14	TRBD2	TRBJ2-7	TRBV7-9	CASSQFGGTYEQYF	TGTGCCAGCAGCCAATTCGGGGGGACCTACGAGCAGTACTTC
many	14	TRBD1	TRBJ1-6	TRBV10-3	CAAWMGQGSSPLHF	TGTGCCGCTTGGATGGGACAGGGATCCTCACCCCTCCACTTT
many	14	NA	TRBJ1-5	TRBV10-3	CAISGGRGNQPQHF	TGTGCCATCAGTGGGGGTCGGGGTAATCAGCCCCAGCATTTT
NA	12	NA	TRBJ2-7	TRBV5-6	CASSLGITDQYF	TGTGCCAGCAGCTTGGGGATCACCGATCAGTACTTC
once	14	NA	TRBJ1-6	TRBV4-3	CASSSPARGPPLHF	TGCGCCAGCAGCTCTCCGGCTCGGGGACCACCCCTCCACTTT
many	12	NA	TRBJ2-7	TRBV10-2	CASSHNSYEQYF	TGCGCCAGCAGCCATAATTCCTACGAGCAGTACTTC
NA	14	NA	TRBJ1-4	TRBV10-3	CAISYGTGDEKLFF	TGTGCCATCAGCTACGGGACCGGAGATGAAAAACTGTTTTTT
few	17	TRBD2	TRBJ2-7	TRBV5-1	CASSLASLAASSYEQYF	TGCGCCAGCAGCTTGGCCTCACTAGCGGCTAGCTCCTACGAGCAGTACTTC
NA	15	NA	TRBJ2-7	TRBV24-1	CATSAFWDNSYEQYF	TGTGCCACCAGTGCGTTCTGGGACAACTCCTACGAGCAGTACTTC
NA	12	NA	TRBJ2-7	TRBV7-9	CASSFRVSEQYF	TGTGCCAGCAGCTTCAGGGTTTCCGAGCAGTACTTC
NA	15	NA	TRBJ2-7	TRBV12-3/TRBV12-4	CASSLTRDGRYEQYF	TGTGCCAGCAGTTTAACTCGGGACGGTCGCTACGAGCAGTACTTC
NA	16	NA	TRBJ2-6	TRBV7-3	CASSTPRAAGANVLTF	TGTGCCAGCAGCACCCCCAGGGCGGCTGGGGCCAACGTCCTGACTTTC
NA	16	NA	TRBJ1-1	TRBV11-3	CASSPFGGAAVTEAFF	TGTGCCAGCAGCCCATTTGGGGGTGCGGCGGTGACTGAAGCTTTCTTT
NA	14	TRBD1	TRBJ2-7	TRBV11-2	CASAGTGSTYEQYF	TGTGCCAGCGCCGGGACAGGGTCGACTTACGAGCAGTACTTC
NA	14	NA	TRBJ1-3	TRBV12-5	CASDLQGTGNTIYF	TGTGCTAGTGATTTACAGGGTACTGGAAACACCATATATTTT
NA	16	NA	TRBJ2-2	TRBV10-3	CAIKGETGESTGELFF	TGTGCCATCAAGGGAGAGACGGGGGAGAGCACCGGGGAGCTGTTTTTT
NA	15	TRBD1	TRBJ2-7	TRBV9	CASSVGQGNTYEQYF	TGTGCCAGCAGCGTAGGACAGGGCAATACCTACGAGCAGTACTTC
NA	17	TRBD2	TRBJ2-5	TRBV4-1	CASSPHRTSGVRETQYF	TGCGCCAGCAGCCCCCACCGGACTAGCGGGGTACGAGAGACCCAGTACTTC
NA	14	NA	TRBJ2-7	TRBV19	CASSDPGQFYEQYF	TGTGCCAGTAGTGACCCGGGACAATTCTACGAGCAGTACTTC
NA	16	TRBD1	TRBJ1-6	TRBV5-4	CASSLAGQGGNSPLHF	TGTGCCAGCAGCTTGGCCGGACAGGGAGGCAATTCACCCCTCCACTTT
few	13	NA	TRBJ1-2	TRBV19	CASSILTNYGYTF	TGTGCCAGTAGTATTCTGACGAACTATGGCTACACCTTC
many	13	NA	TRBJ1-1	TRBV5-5	CASSHLGDTEAFF	TGTGCCAGCAGCCACCTGGGAGATACTGAAGCTTTCTTT
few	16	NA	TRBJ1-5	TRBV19	CASSPGRPWSNQPQHF	TGTGCCAGTAGTCCTGGACGGCCGTGGAGCAATCAGCCCCAGCATTTT
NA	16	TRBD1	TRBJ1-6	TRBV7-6	CASSPGGQGHNSPLHF	TGTGCCAGCAGCCCCGGGGGACAGGGTCACAATTCACCCCTCCACTTT
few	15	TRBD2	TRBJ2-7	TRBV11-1	CASSSLAAGTYEQYF	TGTGCCAGCAGCTCCCTAGCGGCGGGCACCTACGAGCAGTACTTC
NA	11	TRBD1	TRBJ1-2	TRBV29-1	CSLADRDGYTF	TGCAGCTTAGCGGACAGGGACGGCTACACCTTC
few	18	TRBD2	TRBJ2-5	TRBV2	CASRVPMNEREVTETQYF	TGTGCCAGCAGGGTCCCCATGAATGAGCGGGAGGTTACGGAGACCCAGTACTTC
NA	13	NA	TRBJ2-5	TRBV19	CASSIGWGETQYF	TGTGCCAGTAGTATAGGCTGGGGCGAGACCCAGTACTTC
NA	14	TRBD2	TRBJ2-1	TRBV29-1	CSVDPSGGWNEQFF	TGCAGCGTTGACCCTAGCGGGGGGTGGAATGAGCAGTTCTTC
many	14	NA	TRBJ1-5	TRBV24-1	CATSEGASNQPQHF	TGTGCCACCAGTGAAGGGGCGAGCAATCAGCCCCAGCATTTT
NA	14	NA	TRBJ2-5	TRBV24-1	CATSGPSQAETQYF	TGTGCCACCAGCGGGCCATCTCAGGCGGAGACCCAGTACTTC
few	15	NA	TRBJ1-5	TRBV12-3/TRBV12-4	CASSQRTGGNQPQHF	TGTGCCAGCAGCCAAAGGACTGGGGGCAATCAGCCCCAGCATTTT
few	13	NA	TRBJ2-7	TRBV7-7	CASSFGVGLEQYF	TGTGCTAGCAGCTTCGGAGTAGGGCTCGAGCAGTACTTC
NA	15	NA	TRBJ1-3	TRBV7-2	CASRSSDSHSKAIYF	TGTGCCAGCAGATCCTCCGACAGCCATTCAAAAGCCATATATTTT
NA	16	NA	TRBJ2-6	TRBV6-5	CASSHGRSSGANVLTF	TGTGCCAGCAGTCATGGACGTAGCTCTGGGGCCAACGTCCTGACTTTC
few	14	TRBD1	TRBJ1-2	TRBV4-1	CASSQDDRGYGYTF	TGCGCCAGCAGCCAAGACGACAGGGGCTATGGCTACACCTTC
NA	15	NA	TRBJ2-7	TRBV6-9	CASSLTALRSYEQYF	TGTGCCAGCAGCCTGACAGCACTCCGCTCCTACGAGCAGTACTTC
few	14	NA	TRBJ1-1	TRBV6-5	CASSYEDDGTEAFF	TGTGCCAGCAGTTACGAGGACGATGGCACTGAAGCTTTCTTT
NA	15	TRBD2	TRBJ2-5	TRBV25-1	CASSEIGGSRETQYF	TGTGCCAGCAGTGAAATTGGCGGGAGTCGGGAGACCCAGTACTTC
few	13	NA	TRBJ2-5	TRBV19	CASSMDSGETQYF	TGTGCCAGTAGTATGGACTCCGGGGAGACCCAGTACTTC